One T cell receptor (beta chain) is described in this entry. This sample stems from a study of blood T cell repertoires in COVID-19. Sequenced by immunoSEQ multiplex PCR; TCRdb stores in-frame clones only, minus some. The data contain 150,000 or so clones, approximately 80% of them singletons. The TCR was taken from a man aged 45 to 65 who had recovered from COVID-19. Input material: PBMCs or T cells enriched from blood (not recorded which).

The CDR3 is CASSRRLAGTPGIGTDTQYF. The CDR3, as DNA: TGCGCCAGCAGCCGCAGACTAGCGGGGACCCCGGGGATCGGCACAGATACGCAGTATTTT. V is TRBV4-3 and J is TRBJ2-3; TRBD2 matches 11 bases. The ends lost 4 bases at V and 1 base at J; junction bases unmatched: 16. Germline CDR1 LGHNA, CDR2 YSLEER. The CDR3 covers 20 residues.